Presented here are 7 T cell receptor beta chains from one specimen sequenced in a study of cytomegalovirus exposure and HLA in healthy donors. The repertoire was sequenced with immunoSEQ multiplex PCR; TCRdb's copy has only in-frame clones and lacks some. The sample lists some 84,000 clones; approximately 91% were seen once. The sequenced sample was PBMCs. The receptor set was obtained from a man younger than 45 in good health and CMV-seronegative.

The V gene is TRBV5-4, the J gene TRBJ1-4; D not certain. The germline V gene has CDR1 SGHNT and CDR2 YYREEE (reference sequence). The ends were cut back, 2 bases at V and 8 bases at J, with 19 bases in the middle. CDR3 length: 16 amino acids. The CDR3 DNA is TGTGCCAGCAGCTTTAGTCCCTGGCAGGCGGGCGAAAAACTGTTTTTT. Translation gives CASSFSPWQAGEKLFF.

The rearrangement links TRBV9 to TRBJ2-3; 10 nucleotides line up with TRBD2. Germline V gene data show CDR1 as SGDLS and CDR2 as YYNGEE. J was trimmed by 0 bases and V by 3 bases; bases with no gene match: 1. CDR3 length equals 15 residues. Here the CDR3 DNA reads TGTGCCAGCAGCGCTAGCGGGAGAAGCACAGATACGCAGTATTTT. It translates to CASSASGRSTDTQYF. Variable domain in full (rest from reference TRBV9 and TRBJ2-3): DSGVTQTPKHLITATGQRVTLRCSPRSGDLSVYWYQQSLDQGLQFLIQYYNGEERAKGNILERFSAQQFPDLHSELNLSSLELGDSALYFCASSASGRSTDTQYFGPGTRLTVL.

The chain joins TRBV27 to TRBJ2-2, with 9 bases fitting TRBD1. This CDR3 is built from 14 residues. CDR1 is MNHEY and CDR2 is SMNVEV in the germline V gene (reference sequence). V was pared by 11 bases and J by 2 bases, with 6 bases of the junction left unmatched. CDR3 bases: TGTGCCGGAAAACAGGGGGCTAACACCGGGGAGCTGTTTTTT. Protein sequence: CAGKQGANTGELFF.

The genes are TRBV28 and TRBJ1-2, with 8 bases identical to TRBD1. The CDR3 length is 14 residues. Looked up from germline, CDR1 is MDHEN and CDR2 is SYDVKM. After removal of 3 bases from V and 6 bases from J, the junction contained 6 bases not matched to a gene. Here the CDR3 reads CASSFVSRGHGYTF. In nucleotides, the CDR3 is TGTGCCAGCAGTTTTGTTTCCAGGGGGCATGGCTACACCTTC.

The V gene is TRBV15, the J gene TRBJ2-1, with unresolved D. CDR1 LNHNV and CDR2 YYDKDF come from the germline V gene (reference sequence). The CDR3 is made up of 15 amino acids. V was clipped by 4 bases and J by 8 bases, with 18 bases between them. The CDR3 sequence: CATSTQKTSMDEQFF. CDR3 nucleotides: TGTGCCACCAGCACCCAAAAGACTTCGATGGATGAGCAGTTCTTC.

The V call is TRBV19, the J call TRBJ2-2; D not certain. From germline, CDR1 is LNHDA and CDR2 SQIVND (reference sequence). The CDR3 is 15 residues long. The V end was cut by 1 base, the J end by 4 bases, with 10 bases between. CDR3 bases: TGTGCCAGTAGTATAGCGGAGAAGGTCACCGGGGAGCTGTTTTTT. Amino acid sequence: CASSIAEKVTGELFF.

The chain is built from TRBV19 and TRBJ2-6; D ambiguous. With 0 bases removed from V and 4 bases from J, the gap between germline ends came to 10 bases. Germline CDR1 reads LNHDA; CDR2 reads SQIVND (reference sequence). The CDR3 runs 16 residues. DNA of the CDR3: TGTGCCAGTAGTATAGATTCGCGATTGGGGGCCAACGTCCTGACTTTC. Encoded protein: CASSIDSRLGANVLTF.